The 10 T cell receptor beta chains presented below share a single source sample, sequenced in a study of regulatory T cells in long-lasting Graves disease (dated by TCRdb to about 2021). The receptor library was made with multiplex PCR. Sequencing took place on an Illumina HiSeq 4000. CDR3 regions were amplified by Arm-PCR with iRepertoire HTBI primers to construct TCR beta libraries. In TCRdb, the public reads were trimmed at Q25 with fastp and aligned with MiXCR, with productive beta chains retained. Rows are unified per CDR3 protein, each entry keeping the most common DNA and genes. Present in this sample are 350,000 to 500,000 distinct CDR3 sequences, around 23% of which were seen just once. The leading ten clones occupy roughly an eighth of the sample. What this sample's time point label stands for: persistent/refractory GD, antithyroid drugs over 5 years with positive TRAb. For both TCR sequencing and RNA sequencing, RNA was extracted from PBMCs in TRIzol.

Sequencing used peripheral blood mononuclear cells (PBMCs), obtained when the disease was refractory, from a patient treated with antithyroid drugs. These receptors were collected from a female donor with Graves disease.

This clonotype occurred a few times. The chain combines TRBV15 with TRBJ2-5, with TRBD2 matching 14 bases. V gave up 5 bases and J gave up 3 bases; unmatched junction bases: 2. The CDR3 is made up of 15 amino acids. In germline, CDR1 is LNHNV, CDR2 YYDKDF (reference sequence). This CDR3 reads CATSEGLAGEETQYF. The CDR3 region has the DNA TGTGCCACCAGCGAGGGACTAGCGGGAGAAGAGACCCAGTACTTC. Filled out from reference TRBV15 and TRBJ2-5, the complete variable domain reads DAMVIQNPRYQVTQFGKPVTLSCSQTLNHNVMYWYQQKSSQAPKLLFHYYDKDFNNEADTPDNFQSRRPNTSFCFLDIRSPGLGDTAMYLCATSEGLAGEETQYFGPGTRLLVL.

The chain combines TRBV18 with TRBJ2-7; 7 nucleotides agree with TRBD1. V trimming: 3 bases; J trimming: 6 bases; junction bases outside the gene matches: 5. The CDR3 has 13 residues. Germline V gene sequence: CDR1 KGHSH, CDR2 LQKENI. CDR3 sequence: CASSPDRPSEQYF. CDR3 DNA: TGTGCCAGCTCACCGGACAGGCCCTCCGAGCAGTACTTC.

This clonotype has only a few counts. The chain carries TRBV30 and TRBJ2-7; 11 bases agree with TRBD2. CDR3 size: 14 residues. The germline CDR1 and CDR2 sequences are GTSNPN and SVGIG (reference sequence). The V segment lost 3 bases and the J segment 7 bases; nucleotides outside the gene matches: 8. The CDR3 protein is CAWRSTSGSREQYF. DNA of the CDR3: TGTGCCTGGAGATCCACTAGCGGGAGTAGGGAGCAGTACTTC. Full variable domain (outside the CDR3, taken from reference TRBV30 and TRBJ2-7): SQTIHQWPATLVQPVGSPLSLECTVEGTSNPNLYWYRQAAGRGLQLLFYSVGIGQISSEVPQNLSASRPQDRQFILSSKKLLLSDSGFYLCAWRSTSGSREQYFGPGTRLTVT.

This clonotype came up many times. This sequence joins TRBV28 and TRBJ1-4, with 9 bases identical to TRBD1. The CDR3 is made up of 15 amino acids. Losses at the gene ends were 3 bases for V and 8 bases for J; bases not matched to a gene: 7. CDR1 and CDR2 (germline): MDHEN, SYDVKM. As DNA, the CDR3 is TGTGCCAGCAGTTTGTTGGGGACAGGGAGCGAAAAACTGTTTTTT. Amino acids: CASSLLGTGSEKLFF.

This clonotype came up many times. The chain employs TRBV7-9 and TRBJ2-7; D is unresolved. CDR1 SEHNR and CDR2 FQNEAQ come from the germline V gene (reference sequence). Trimming left V 5 bases short and J 2 bases short, with 16 bases between. The length of the CDR3 is 15 residues. The DNA of the CDR3 is TGTGCCAGCAGCACCTCCGGGTCAAAAACCTACGAGCAGTACTTC. It specifies CASSTSGSKTYEQYF.

The chain couples TRBV20-1 to TRBJ2-7; 11 positions agree with TRBD2. After removal of 3 bases from V and 3 bases from J, the junction contained 7 bases not matched to a gene. CDR3 length: 15 residues. Germline V CDR1 and CDR2: DFQATT, SNEGSKA (reference sequence). Here the CDR3 reads CSASTLAGGNYEQYF. The CDR3 DNA is TGCAGTGCTAGTACCCTAGCGGGAGGAAACTACGAGCAGTACTTC.

In its sample, this clonotype was seen a few times. The gene calls are TRBV19 and TRBJ1-5; TRBD1 matches at 8 bases. J was trimmed by 4 bases and V by 1 base; bases with no gene match: 3. In germline, CDR1 is LNHDA, CDR2 SQIVND (reference sequence). The CDR3 length is 15 residues. The DNA for the CDR3 is TGTGCCAGTAGTATAGTAACAGGGGGAAATCAGCCCCAGCATTTT. Translation gives CASSIVTGGNQPQHF.

This chain connects TRBV19 to TRBJ2-5; D might be TRBD1 or TRBD2, each matching 5 bases. From germline, CDR1 is LNHDA and CDR2 SQIVND (reference sequence). V was shortened by 9 bases and J by 5 bases, with 13 bases between the two germline ends. The CDR3 runs 12 residues. The CDR3 DNA reads TGTGCCAGCGGGGACGATCAGGAGACCCAGTACTTC. Translating it yields CASGDDQETQYF.

The V gene is TRBV29-1, the J gene TRBJ2-4, with D possibly being TRBD1 (5 bases). With 4 bases removed from V and 8 bases from J, the gap between germline ends came to 18 bases. Germline V CDR1 and CDR2: SQVTM, ANQGSEA. This CDR3 is 14 amino acids long. The CDR3 DNA follows: TGCAGCGTTGTGAAGGCAGGGAAAGGAGACATTCAGTACTTC. This codes for CSVVKAGKGDIQYF.

This clonotype came up a few times. This sequence joins TRBV6-1 and TRBJ2-5; D is perhaps TRBD2 (6 bases). The CDR3 consists of 16 residues. Per the germline V gene, CDR1 is MNHNS and CDR2 is SASEGT. V lost 8 bases, J lost 0 bases, and 19 bases lay in between. CDR3: CASPLEGFPYQETQYF. The DNA of the CDR3 is TGTGCCAGCCCTCTGGAGGGGTTTCCATACCAAGAGACCCAGTACTTC.